These T cell receptor beta chains were read from a single sample in a study of Ad26.COV2.S vaccination and SARS-CoV-2 variants. Assay used: immunoSEQ multiplex PCR; TCRdb lists only in-frame clones, some missing. Among roughly 500,000 clones listed, roughly 87% were seen once. The specimen comprised peripheral blood, sampled in a trial of Ad26.COV2.S vaccine versus placebo. The receptors here all came from a person aged 18-65 years who received the Ad26.COV2.S COVID-19 vaccine or a placebo. CDR3s include the opening cysteine and the closing phenylalanine or tryptophan. The order of the fields is V gene, J gene, clone size, CDR3 protein. Clone size, where shown, is once, few, many, or a class for clones that have expanded.

TRBV5-4,TRBJ1-2,-,CASSLGARGLGYTF
TRBV13,TRBJ2-7,once,CASSLEGREQYF
TRBV30,TRBJ1-6,-,CAWSVGRSPLHF
TRBV12-3/TRBV12-4,TRBJ1-1,-,CASSSGPSAFF
TRBV7-3,TRBJ2-1,once,CASSLGSGSNEQFF
TRBV6-1,TRBJ2-2,-,CASSETVNTGELFF
TRBV28,TRBJ2-2,-,CASSLATGTGTGELFF
TRBV7-2,TRBJ2-7,-,CASSLALYSYEQYF
TRBV2,TRBJ2-1,-,CASSGLAGPNEQFF
TRBV6-2/TRBV6-3,TRBJ2-1,-,CASSYLRTSGATYNEQFF
TRBV7-8,TRBJ1-2,-,CASSLDPGPYGYTF
TRBV7-2,TRBJ1-2,-,CASSRDTRQGAFYGYTF
TRBV28,TRBJ2-1,-,CASSFIRFYEQFF
TRBV3-1/TRBV3-2,TRBJ1-3,once,CASQALLGTGVRNTIYF
TRBV11-2,TRBJ2-1,-,CASSLTHSGIGEQFF
TRBV5-6,TRBJ2-5,once,CASSFRGAETQYF
TRBV28,TRBJ1-1,-,CASTAPVNTEAFF
TRBV7-8,TRBJ1-5,once,CASSTREEGFNQPQHF
TRBV7-2,TRBJ2-1,-,CASSSLQGRGEQFF
TRBV19,TRBJ2-7,-,CASQAAGDSYEQYF
TRBV29-1,TRBJ2-1,once,CSAGPGQTGDNEQFF
TRBV3-1/TRBV3-2,TRBJ1-3,-,CASSQVGGNTIYF
TRBV13,TRBJ2-7,-,CASSFGGAGVEQYF
TRBV5-1,TRBJ2-1,once,CASSTPTNPTYNEQFF
TRBV28,TRBJ1-2,-,CASRDRGRYGYTF
TRBV27,TRBJ1-6,-,CASSLVIRAPLHF
TRBV4-2,TRBJ1-6,-,CASRPTGTGSSPLHF
TRBV5-1,TRBJ1-1,once,CASSLAGAKNTEAFF
TRBV15,TRBJ2-3,few,CATSGGLSSTDTQYF
TRBV7-2,TRBJ2-3,-,CASSFGRLAGGDTQYF
TRBV6-2/TRBV6-3,TRBJ2-1,-,CASSRADEQFF
TRBV7-2,TRBJ2-7,-,CASSLGAGGSYEQYF
TRBV30,TRBJ2-5,-,CAWSETIRGETQYF
TRBV27,TRBJ1-1,-,CASSRGMNTEAFF
TRBV19,TRBJ1-3,-,CASSIGGSGNTIYF
TRBV18,TRBJ1-1,once,CASCLDTYTEAFF
TRBV5-1,TRBJ2-7,-,CASTPGRGSYEQYF
TRBV3-1/TRBV3-2,TRBJ1-1,-,CASSQPSGPRQNTEAFF
TRBV11-2,TRBJ2-1,-,CASSRGTSGSFGEQFF
TRBV10-3,TRBJ1-6,-,CAISGDRVNSPLHF
TRBV6-2/TRBV6-3,TRBJ1-5,many,CASSYSTGIGSAQPQHF
TRBV4-2,TRBJ1-2,-,CASSQQGDYGYTF
TRBV19,TRBJ2-3,-,CASTPQGRTTDTQYF
TRBV3-1/TRBV3-2,TRBJ1-1,once,CASSQGVNWGEAFF
TRBV19,TRBJ1-2,-,CASSSDGLPRHGYGYTF
TRBV30,TRBJ1-4,-,CACRGGEKLFF
TRBV5-4,TRBJ1-2,once,CASSEGGWVLYGYTF
TRBV29-1,TRBJ1-2,-,CSALGQIYGYTF
TRBV27,TRBJ2-2,-,CASRVAVGELFF
TRBV6-5,TRBJ2-7,-,CASSTATTTVYEQYF
TRBV7-6,TRBJ2-3,-,CASSPTGTASTDTQYF